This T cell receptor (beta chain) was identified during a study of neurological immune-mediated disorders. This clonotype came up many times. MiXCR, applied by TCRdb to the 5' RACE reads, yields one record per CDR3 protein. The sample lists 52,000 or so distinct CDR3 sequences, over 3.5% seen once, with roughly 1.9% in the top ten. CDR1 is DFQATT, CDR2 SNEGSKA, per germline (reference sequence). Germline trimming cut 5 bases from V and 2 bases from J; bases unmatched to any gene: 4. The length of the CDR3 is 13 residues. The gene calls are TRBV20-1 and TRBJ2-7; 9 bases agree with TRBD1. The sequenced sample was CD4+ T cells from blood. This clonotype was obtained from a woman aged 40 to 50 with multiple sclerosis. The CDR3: CSAVTGGTYEQYF. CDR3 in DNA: TGCAGTGCTGTGACAGGGGGTACCTACGAGCAGTACTTC.